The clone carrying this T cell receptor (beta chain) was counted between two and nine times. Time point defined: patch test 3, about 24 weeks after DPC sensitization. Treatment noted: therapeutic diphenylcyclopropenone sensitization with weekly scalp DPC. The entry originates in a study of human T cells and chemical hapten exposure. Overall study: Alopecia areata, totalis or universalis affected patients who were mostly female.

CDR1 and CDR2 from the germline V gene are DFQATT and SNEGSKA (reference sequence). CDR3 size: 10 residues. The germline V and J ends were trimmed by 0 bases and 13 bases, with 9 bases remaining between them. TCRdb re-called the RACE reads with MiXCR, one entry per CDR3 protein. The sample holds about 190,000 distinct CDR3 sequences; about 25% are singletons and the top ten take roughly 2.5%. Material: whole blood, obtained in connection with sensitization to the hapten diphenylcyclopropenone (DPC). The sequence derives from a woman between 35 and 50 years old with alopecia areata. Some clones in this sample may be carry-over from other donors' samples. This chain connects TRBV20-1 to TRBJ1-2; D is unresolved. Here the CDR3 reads CSARDRSLTF. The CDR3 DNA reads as TGCAGTGCTAGAGATAGAAGTCTCACCTTC.